These 6 T cell receptor beta chains were all obtained from the same sample, sequenced in a study of blood T cell repertoires in COVID-19. Sequenced by immunoSEQ multiplex PCR; TCRdb stores in-frame clones only, minus some. The sample includes 250,000 to 350,000 clones, roughly nine tenths of them seen just once. The source material was PBMCs or T cells enriched from blood (not recorded which). These receptors were obtained from a middle-aged woman who had recovered from COVID-19.

This clone has just one count. V gene TRBV9 combines with J gene TRBJ1-3; D perhaps matches TRBD1 (5 bases). The ends were cut back, 3 bases at V and 2 bases at J, with 21 bases in the middle. CDR3 size: 18 residues. Germline CDR1 and CDR2: SGDLS and YYNGEE. For the CDR3, the DNA is TGTGCCAGCAGCGCGGGGGGTATGGTCTCGGCTACTGGAAACACCATATATTTT. It yields the protein CASSAGGMVSATGNTIYF.

The rearrangement links TRBV5-1 to TRBJ2-7; TRBD2 matches at 7 bases. Trimming at V came to 0 bases and at J to 1 base, leaving 1 base not matched to a gene. The V gene's germline CDR1 is SGHRS and CDR2 YFSETQ. The CDR3 totals 14 residues. As DNA, the CDR3 is TGCGCCAGCAGCTTGGGGCGGGGGTCCTACGAGCAGTACTTC. Amino acids: CASSLGRGSYEQYF.

The chain combines TRBV7-9 with TRBJ1-1, with TRBD1 identical over 9 bases. Germline V gives CDR1 SEHNR, CDR2 FQNEAQ (reference sequence). With V trimmed by 7 bases and J by 8 bases, 11 bases remained unmatched. CDR3 length: 14 amino acids. In nucleotides, the CDR3 is TGTGCCAGCACCCTACAGGGGGCAGTGGTAGAAGCTTTCTTT. Translated: CASTLQGAVVEAFF.

Points on this clone: An end of the junction differs from the germline gene, which may be a read error. The chain combines TRBV27 with TRBJ2-7, with TRBD2 identical over 7 bases. Germline V gene lookup returns CDR1 MNHEY and CDR2 SMNVEV (reference sequence). The CDR3 sequence is 15 residues long. The DNA of the CDR3 is TGTGCCAGCAGTCTATCTAGCGGCCCCTCCTACGAGCAGTACTTC. Its translation is CASSLSSGPSYEQYF.

The chain employs TRBV28 and TRBJ2-3, with 7 bases lining up with TRBD1. Trimming at V came to 6 bases and at J to 1 base, leaving 4 bases not matched to a gene. CDR3 size: 14 residues. Germline CDR1 reads MDHEN; CDR2 reads SYDVKM. Here the CDR3 DNA reads TGTGCCAGCAGAAACAGGGGCCGCACAGATACGCAGTATTTT. It yields the protein CASRNRGRTDTQYF.

V and J are TRBV29-1 and TRBJ1-1; TRBD1 is a possible D gene (6 bases). The germline CDR1 and CDR2 sequences are SQVTM and ANQGSEA. The CDR3 loop spans 13 amino acids. V lost 5 bases to trimming and J lost 1 base, with 11 bases between them. The CDR3 nucleotides read TGCAGCGTTAGGGACACGACGAACACTGAAGCTTTCTTT. Protein: CSVRDTTNTEAFF.